This TCR beta chain was identified during a study of cytomegalovirus exposure and HLA in healthy donors. Whole-study context: Around 190 million T cells yielded more than 90 million unique TCR beta sequences, as an earlier analysis found.

The PCR employed 60 Vbeta primers together with 13 Jbeta primers. The protocol was immunoSEQ multiplex PCR, while the TCRdb copy is restricted to in-frame clones and leaves out a portion. The sample carries some 200,000 clones, about 9% recorded once. CDR3 length: 12 residues. J lost 4 bases, V lost 5 bases, and 0 bases had no gene match. Germline V CDR1 and CDR2: WSHSY, SAAADI. Each donor was healthy, and each was a bone marrow donor. The origin of this receptor is a woman between 25 and 40 years old in good health and CMV-seropositive. The genes are TRBV10-2 and TRBJ1-1; 8 bases line up with TRBD1. The material sequenced was PBMCs. CDR3 amino acids: CASSTGGTEAFF. CDR3 DNA: TGCGCCAGCAGTACAGGGGGCACTGAAGCTTTCTTT.